This T cell receptor beta chain came from a study of molecular identifiers for immune sequencing clone quantification. About the research overall: Replicate experiments divided RNA from around 20,000 or 100,000 naive CD8 cells into five parts and sequenced four.

This clonotype appeared many times. The antigen is undetermined. Germline CDR1 is LGHDT and CDR2 is YNNKEL (reference sequence). The V end lost 0 bases, the J end lost 4 bases, and 15 bases lay between the germline ends. The CDR3 is made up of 16 amino acids. Each CDR3 protein is one row after TCRdb ran MiXCR on the PCR reads. The sample has about 510,000 distinct CDR3 sequences; 20% to 25% are singletons. Regarding the study as a whole: Clones above 20 RNA copies held over 98% of effector molecules, under 1% in naive cells.

The genes are TRBV3-1 and TRBJ1-1, with TRBD1 as a possible D gene (5 bases). Sequencing input: naive CD8+ T cells from blood, with Jurkat cell RNA spiked in. Subset described: FACS-sorted CD8+CD4-CCR7+CD45RA+ naive T cells. This sequence originates from a human donor in good health. Some libraries in this study had Jurkat cell RNA spiked in. The CDR3 DNA sequence: TGTGCCAGCAGCCAAGAGGGGCCGATCCGGAGCACTGAAGCTTTCTTT. It yields the protein CASSQEGPIRSTEAFF. Together with reference TRBV3-1 and TRBJ1-1, the CDR3 gives the full variable domain: DTAVSQTPKYLVTQMGNDKSIKCEQNLGHDTMYWYKQDSKKFLKIMFSYNNKELIINETVPNRFSPKSPDKAHLNLHINSLELGDSAVYFCASSQEGPIRSTEAFFGQGTRLTVV.